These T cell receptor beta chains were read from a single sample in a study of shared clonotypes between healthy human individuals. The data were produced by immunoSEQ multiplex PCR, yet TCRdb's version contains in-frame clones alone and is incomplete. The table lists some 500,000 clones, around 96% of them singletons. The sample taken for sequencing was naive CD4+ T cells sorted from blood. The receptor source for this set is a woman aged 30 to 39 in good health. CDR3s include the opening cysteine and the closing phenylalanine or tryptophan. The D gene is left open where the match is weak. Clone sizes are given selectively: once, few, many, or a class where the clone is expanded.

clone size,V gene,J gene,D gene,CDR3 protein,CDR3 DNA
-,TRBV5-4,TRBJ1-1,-,CASSLRAGSNTEAFF,TGTGCCAGCAGCTTGCGGGCAGGATCGAACACTGAAGCTTTCTTT
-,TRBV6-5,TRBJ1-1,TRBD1,CASSSGQGSTEAFF,TGTGCCAGCAGTTCGGGACAGGGCAGCACTGAAGCTTTCTTT
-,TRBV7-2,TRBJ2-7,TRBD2,CASSFVGLDSEQYF,TGTGCCAGCAGCTTTGTGGGACTAGACTCCGAGCAGTACTTC
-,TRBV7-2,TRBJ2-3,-,CASSLNSGSTDTQYF,TGTGCCAGCAGCTTAAACAGCGGGAGCACAGATACGCAGTATTTT
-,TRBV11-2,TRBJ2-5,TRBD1,CATGQDQETQYF,TGTGCCACAGGACAGGACCAAGAGACCCAGTACTTC
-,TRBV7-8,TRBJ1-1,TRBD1,CASSPRDRGRTRPTEAFF,TGTGCCAGCAGCCCGCGGGACAGGGGTCGCACCCGTCCCACTGAAGCTTTCTTT
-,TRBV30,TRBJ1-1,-,CAWSVSWVSVNTEAFF,TGTGCCTGGAGTGTCTCTTGGGTTAGTGTGAACACTGAAGCTTTCTTT
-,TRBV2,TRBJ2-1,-,CASSGSTLGEQFF,TGTGCCAGCAGTGGGAGCACGTTGGGAGAGCAGTTCTTC
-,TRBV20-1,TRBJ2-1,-,CSADRFFEQFF,TGCAGTGCCGACAGGTTTTTCGAGCAGTTCTTC
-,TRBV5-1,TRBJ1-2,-,CASSPNLGNGYTF,TGCGCCAGCAGCCCGAACCTGGGGAATGGCTACACCTTC
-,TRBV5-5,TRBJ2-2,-,CASRIPGAGELFF,TGTGCCAGCAGAATTCCGGGCGCCGGGGAGCTGTTTTTT
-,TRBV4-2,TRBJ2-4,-,CASRLEGGANIQYF,TGTGCCAGCAGACTAGAAGGTGGAGCAAACATTCAGTACTTC
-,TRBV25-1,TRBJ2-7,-,CASTAQPWEQYF,TGTGCCAGCACCGCCCAGCCTTGGGAGCAGTACTTC
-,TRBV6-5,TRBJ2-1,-,CASSQTNEQFF,TGTGCCAGCTCCCAAACCAATGAGCAGTTCTTC
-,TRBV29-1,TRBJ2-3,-,CSVDAYLTDTQYF,TGCAGCGTTGACGCCTATTTAACAGATACGCAGTATTTT
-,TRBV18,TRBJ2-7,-,CASSPLGTRRHEQYF,TGTGCCAGCTCACCACTGGGGACAAGGAGGCACGAGCAGTACTTC
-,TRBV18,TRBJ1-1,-,CASSPSVRGGRTEAFF,TGTGCCAGCTCACCAAGCGTCCGGGGCGGGAGGACTGAAGCTTTCTTT
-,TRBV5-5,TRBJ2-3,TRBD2,CASSWQGAGNTDTQYF,TGTGCCAGCAGCTGGCAGGGAGCGGGAAACACAGATACGCAGTATTTT
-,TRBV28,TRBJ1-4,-,CASSLWNRGEGKLFF,TGTGCCAGCAGTTTATGGAACCGAGGAGAGGGAAAACTGTTTTTT
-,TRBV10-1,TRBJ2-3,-,CASSPLGGDTQYF,TGCGCCAGCAGTCCTTTAGGAGGGGATACGCAGTATTTT
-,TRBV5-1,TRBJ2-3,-,CASSPQGGLSTDTQYF,TGCGCCAGCAGCCCCCAAGGGGGGCTTAGCACAGATACGCAGTATTTT
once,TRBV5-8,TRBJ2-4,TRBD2,CATGLAGGPEIIQYF,TGTGCCACAGGACTAGCGGGGGGTCCGGAGATCATTCAGTACTTC
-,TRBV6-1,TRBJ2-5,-,CASSEDHGIETQYF,TGTGCCAGCAGTGAAGACCATGGGATAGAGACCCAGTACTTC
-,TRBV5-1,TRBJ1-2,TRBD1,CASSLVPDRGDGYTF,TGCGCCAGCAGCTTGGTCCCGGACAGGGGCGACGGCTACACCTTC
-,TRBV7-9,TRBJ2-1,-,CASSLGGDPDQISYNEQFF,TGTGCCAGCAGCTTAGGTGGGGACCCGGATCAAATAAGCTACAATGAGCAGTTCTTC
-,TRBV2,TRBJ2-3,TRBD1,CASSDGGTGLPGTDTQYF,TGTGCCAGCAGTGACGGTGGGACAGGACTTCCGGGCACAGATACGCAGTATTTT
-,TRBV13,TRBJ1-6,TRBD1,CASSSTEGQLNSPLHF,TGTGCCAGCAGCTCCACAGAGGGACAGCTTAATTCACCCCTCCACTTT
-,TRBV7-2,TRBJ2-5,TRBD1,CASSLDGTGNSETQYF,TGTGCCAGCAGCTTAGACGGGACAGGGAACTCAGAGACCCAGTACTTC
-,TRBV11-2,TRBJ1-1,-,CASSFRTWRTEAFF,TGTGCCAGCAGCTTCCGGACCTGGCGGACTGAAGCTTTCTTT
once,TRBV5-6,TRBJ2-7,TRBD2,CASSLGFAAGGGEQYF,TGTGCCAGCAGCTTGGGTTTTGCAGCGGGAGGGGGCGAGCAGTACTTC
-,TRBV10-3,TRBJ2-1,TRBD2,CATQAGLAVYSEQFF,TGTGCCACCCAGGCGGGACTAGCGGTCTACAGTGAGCAGTTCTTC
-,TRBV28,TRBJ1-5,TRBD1,CASTQGQGARSNQPQHF,TGTGCCAGCACCCAGGGGCAGGGGGCACGGAGCAATCAGCCCCAGCATTTT
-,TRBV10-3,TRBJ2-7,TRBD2,CAISGGTSGGAYEQYF,TGTGCCATCAGTGGAGGGACTAGCGGGGGAGCCTACGAGCAGTACTTC
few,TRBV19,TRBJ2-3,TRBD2,CASSSGTSGTSSTDTQYF,TGTGCCAGTAGCTCCGGGACTAGCGGGACCAGTAGCACAGATACGCAGTATTTT
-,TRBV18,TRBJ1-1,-,CASSRGGGTEAFF,TGTGCCAGCTCACGAGGGGGGGGCACTGAAGCTTTCTTT
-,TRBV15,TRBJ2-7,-,CATSRTRDPTGYEQYF,TGTGCCACCAGCAGAACCCGGGACCCCACCGGTTACGAGCAGTACTTC
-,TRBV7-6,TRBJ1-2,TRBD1,CASSLGDRANYGYTF,TGTGCCAGCAGCTTAGGGGACAGGGCTAACTATGGCTACACCTTC
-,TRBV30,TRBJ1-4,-,CAWTAGPPEKLFF,TGTGCCTGGACGGCAGGACCTCCGGAAAAACTGTTTTTT
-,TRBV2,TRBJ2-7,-,CASSNYWGRGIYEQYF,TGTGCCAGCAGCAATTACTGGGGGAGGGGGATCTACGAGCAGTACTTC
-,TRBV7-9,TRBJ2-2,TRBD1,CASSSGQGWSGELFF,TGTGCCAGCAGCTCAGGACAGGGTTGGTCCGGGGAGCTGTTTTTT
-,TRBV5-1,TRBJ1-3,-,CASSLGVGSGNTIYF,TGCGCCAGCAGCTTGGGCGTAGGCTCCGGAAACACCATATATTTT
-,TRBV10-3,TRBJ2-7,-,CAISEGERNLYEQYF,TGTGCCATCAGTGAAGGAGAGCGTAACCTCTACGAGCAGTACTTC
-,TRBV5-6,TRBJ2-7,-,CASSLWSSGHYEQYF,TGTGCCAGCAGCTTGTGGTCATCCGGCCACTACGAGCAGTACTTC
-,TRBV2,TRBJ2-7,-,CASSRLFSYEQYF,TGTGCCAGCAGCCGACTGTTCTCCTACGAGCAGTACTTC
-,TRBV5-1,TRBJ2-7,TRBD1,CASSPWTGAYEQYF,TGCGCCAGCAGCCCTTGGACAGGGGCCTACGAGCAGTACTTC
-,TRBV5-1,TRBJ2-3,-,CASSQNRGHPTDTQYF,TGCGCCAGCAGCCAGAACAGAGGACACCCCACAGATACGCAGTATTTT
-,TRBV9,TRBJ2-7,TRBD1,CASSEGDRVFYEQYF,TGTGCCAGCAGCGAGGGGGACAGGGTATTTTACGAGCAGTACTTC
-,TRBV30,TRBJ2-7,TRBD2,CAWATSGRNEQYF,TGTGCCTGGGCGACTAGCGGTAGAAACGAGCAGTACTTC
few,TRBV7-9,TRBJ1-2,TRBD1,CASSRDRDRGYTF,TGTGCCAGCAGTCGCGACAGGGACCGAGGCTACACCTTC
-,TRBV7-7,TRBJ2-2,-,CASSPIGASTGELFF,TGTGCCAGCAGCCCCATAGGGGCCTCCACCGGGGAGCTGTTTTTT
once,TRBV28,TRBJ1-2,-,CASSVPLGGYTF,TGTGCCAGCAGTGTACCCTTGGGTGGCTACACCTTC
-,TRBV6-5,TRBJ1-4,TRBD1,CASSSSGQGAEKLFF,TGTGCCAGCAGCTCCTCCGGACAGGGGGCAGAAAAACTGTTTTTT
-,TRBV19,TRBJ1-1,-,CASRPRGVNTEAFF,TGTGCCAGTAGACCTAGGGGGGTGAACACTGAAGCTTTCTTT
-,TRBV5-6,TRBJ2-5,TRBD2,CASSLGVAGVETQYF,TGTGCCAGCAGCTTGGGGGTAGCGGGAGTAGAGACCCAGTACTTC
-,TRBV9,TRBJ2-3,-,CASSVAGRRTDTQYF,TGTGCCAGCAGCGTAGCAGGCAGGCGGACAGATACGCAGTATTTT
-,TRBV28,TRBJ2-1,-,CASSLGWSSYNEQFF,TGTGCCAGCAGTTTAGGCTGGAGCTCCTACAATGAGCAGTTCTTC
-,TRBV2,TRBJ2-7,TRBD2,CASKKREGREQYF,TGTGCCAGCAAGAAGCGGGAGGGCCGCGAGCAGTACTTC